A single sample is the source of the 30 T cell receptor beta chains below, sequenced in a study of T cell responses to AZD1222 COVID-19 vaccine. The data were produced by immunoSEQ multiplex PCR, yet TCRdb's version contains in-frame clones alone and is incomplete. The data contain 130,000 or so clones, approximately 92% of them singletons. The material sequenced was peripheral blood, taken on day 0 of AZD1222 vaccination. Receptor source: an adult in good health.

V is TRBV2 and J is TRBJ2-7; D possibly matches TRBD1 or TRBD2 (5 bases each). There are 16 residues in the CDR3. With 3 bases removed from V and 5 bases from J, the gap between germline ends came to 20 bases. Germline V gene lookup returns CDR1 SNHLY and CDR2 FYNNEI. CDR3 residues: CASSEFRDPAPNEQYF. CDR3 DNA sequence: TGTGCCAGCAGTGAGTTCAGGGACCCCGCCCCCAACGAGCAGTACTTC.

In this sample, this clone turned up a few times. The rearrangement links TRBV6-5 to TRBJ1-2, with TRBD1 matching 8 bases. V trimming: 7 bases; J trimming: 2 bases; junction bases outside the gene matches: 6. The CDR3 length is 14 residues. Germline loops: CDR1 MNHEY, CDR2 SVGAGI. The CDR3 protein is CASTGTGRNYGYTF. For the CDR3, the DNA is TGTGCCAGCACTGGGACAGGAAGGAACTATGGCTACACCTTC.

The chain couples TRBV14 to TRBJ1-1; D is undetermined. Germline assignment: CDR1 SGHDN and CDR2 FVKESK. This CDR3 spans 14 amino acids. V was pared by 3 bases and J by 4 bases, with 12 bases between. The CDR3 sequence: CASSHHSAGTEAFF. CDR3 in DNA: TGTGCCAGCAGCCACCACAGCGCGGGCACTGAAGCTTTCTTT.

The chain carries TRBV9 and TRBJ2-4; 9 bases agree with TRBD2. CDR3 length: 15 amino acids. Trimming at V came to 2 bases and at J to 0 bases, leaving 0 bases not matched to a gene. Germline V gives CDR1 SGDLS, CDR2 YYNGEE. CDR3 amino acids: CASSVSGGAKNIQYF. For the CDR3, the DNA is TGTGCCAGCAGCGTTAGCGGGGGAGCCAAAAACATTCAGTACTTC.

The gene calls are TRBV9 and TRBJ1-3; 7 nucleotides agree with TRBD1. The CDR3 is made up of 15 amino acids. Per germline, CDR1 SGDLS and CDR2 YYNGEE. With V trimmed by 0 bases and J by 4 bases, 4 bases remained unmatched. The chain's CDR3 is CASSVEGDRGNTIYF. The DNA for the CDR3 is TGTGCCAGCAGCGTAGAGGGGGACAGAGGAAACACCATATATTTT.

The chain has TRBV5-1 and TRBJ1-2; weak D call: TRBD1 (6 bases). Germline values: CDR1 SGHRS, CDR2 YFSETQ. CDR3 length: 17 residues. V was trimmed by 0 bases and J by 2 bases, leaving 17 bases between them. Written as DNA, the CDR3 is TGCGCCAGCAGCTTGGAAAGTGGAGGGGGAATGAACTATGGCTACACCTTC. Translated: CASSLESGGGMNYGYTF. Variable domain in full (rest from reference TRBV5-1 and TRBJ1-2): KAGVTQTPRYLIKTRGQQVTLSCSPISGHRSVSWYQQTPGQGLQFLFEYFSETQRNKGNFPGRFSGRQFSNSRSEMNVSTLELGDSALYLCASSLESGGGMNYGYTFGSGTRLTVV.

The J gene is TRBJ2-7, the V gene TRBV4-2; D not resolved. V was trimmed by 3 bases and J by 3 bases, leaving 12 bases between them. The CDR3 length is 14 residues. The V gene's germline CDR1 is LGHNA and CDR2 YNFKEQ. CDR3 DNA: TGTGCCAGCAGCCAGGCGGCAGCAGGCTACGAGCAGTACTTC. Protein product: CASSQAAAGYEQYF.

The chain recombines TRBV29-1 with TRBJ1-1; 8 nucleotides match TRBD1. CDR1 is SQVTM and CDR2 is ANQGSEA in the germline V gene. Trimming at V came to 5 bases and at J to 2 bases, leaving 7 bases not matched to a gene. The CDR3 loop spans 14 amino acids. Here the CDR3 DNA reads TGCAGCGTTAGCCAGGGGGCTTTCAACACTGAAGCTTTCTTT. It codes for CSVSQGAFNTEAFF.

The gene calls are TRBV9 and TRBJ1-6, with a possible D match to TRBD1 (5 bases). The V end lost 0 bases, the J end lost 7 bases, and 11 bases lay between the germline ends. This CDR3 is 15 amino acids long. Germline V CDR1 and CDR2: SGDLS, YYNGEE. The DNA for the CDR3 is TGTGCCAGCAGCGTAGGGGGGACGGGGAATTCACCCCTCCACTTT. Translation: CASSVGGTGNSPLHF.

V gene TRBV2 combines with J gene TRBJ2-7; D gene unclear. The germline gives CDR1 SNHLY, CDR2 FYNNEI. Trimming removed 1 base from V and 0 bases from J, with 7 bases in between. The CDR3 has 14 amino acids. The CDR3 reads CASSEVGSSYEQYF. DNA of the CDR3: TGTGCCAGCAGTGAAGTAGGAAGCTCCTACGAGCAGTACTTC.

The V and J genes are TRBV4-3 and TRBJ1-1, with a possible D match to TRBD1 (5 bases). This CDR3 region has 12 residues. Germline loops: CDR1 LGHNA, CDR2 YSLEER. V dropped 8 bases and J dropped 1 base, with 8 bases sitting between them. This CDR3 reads CASVGQNTEAFF. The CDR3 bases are TGCGCCAGCGTGGGGCAGAACACTGAAGCTTTCTTT.

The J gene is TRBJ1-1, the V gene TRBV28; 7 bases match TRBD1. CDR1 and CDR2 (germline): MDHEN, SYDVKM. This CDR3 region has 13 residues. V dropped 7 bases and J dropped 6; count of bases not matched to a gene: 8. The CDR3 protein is CASIEQGKAEAFF. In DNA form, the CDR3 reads TGTGCCAGCATCGAACAGGGGAAGGCTGAAGCTTTCTTT.

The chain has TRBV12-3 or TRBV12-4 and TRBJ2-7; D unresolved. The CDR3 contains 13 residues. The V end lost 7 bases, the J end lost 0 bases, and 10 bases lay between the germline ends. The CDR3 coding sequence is TGTGCCAGCACCACTGCCGGCTCCTACGAGCAGTACTTC. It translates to CASTTAGSYEQYF.

CDR3 residues: CASSFDRSSYNEQFF. In DNA form, the CDR3 reads TGTGCCAGCAGCTTTGACAGGTCGTCCTACAATGAGCAGTTCTTC. This rearrangement joins TRBV11-2 to TRBJ2-1; D might be TRBD1 (6 bases). V lost 3 bases and J 1 base, leaving 10 bases between the germline ends. Germline-derived CDR1 and CDR2 are SGHAT and FQNNGV. CDR3 length: 15 residues.

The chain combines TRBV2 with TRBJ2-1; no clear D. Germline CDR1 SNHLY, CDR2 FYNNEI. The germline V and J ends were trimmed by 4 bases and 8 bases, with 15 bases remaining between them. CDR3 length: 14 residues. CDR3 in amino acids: CASSGLTSIDEQFF. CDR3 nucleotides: TGTGCCAGCAGTGGCTTAACCTCCATCGATGAGCAGTTCTTC.

The CDR3 protein is CASSLGRHTDTQYF. CDR3 bases: TGTGCCAGCAGCTTGGGAAGGCACACAGATACGCAGTATTTT. The chain uses TRBV5-6 and TRBJ2-3; no reliable D call. CDR3 size: 14 residues. Germline lookup yields CDR1 SGHDT and CDR2 YYEEEE. V was clipped by 0 bases and J by 2 bases, with 7 bases between them. The full variable domain, completed using reference TRBV5-6 and TRBJ2-3, is DAGVTQSPTHLIKTRGQQVTLRCSPKSGHDTVSWYQQALGQGPQFIFQYYEEEERQRGNFPDRFSGHQFPNYSSELNVNALLLGDSALYLCASSLGRHTDTQYFGPGTRLTVL.

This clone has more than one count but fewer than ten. CDR3 coding DNA: TGTGCCGGATACCGGGGCGCTAAGTCCCCCTACAATGAGCAGTTCTTC. It is translated as CAGYRGAKSPYNEQFF. The V and J genes are TRBV9 and TRBJ2-1; the D call may be TRBD1 or TRBD2 (5 bases each). The CDR3 totals 16 residues. Germline V gives CDR1 SGDLS, CDR2 YYNGEE. V shed 10 bases and J shed 2 bases, with 22 bases lying between them.

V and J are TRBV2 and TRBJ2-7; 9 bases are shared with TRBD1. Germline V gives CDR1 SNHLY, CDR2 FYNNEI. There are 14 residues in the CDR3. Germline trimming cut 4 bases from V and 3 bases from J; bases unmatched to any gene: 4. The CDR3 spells CASSAGQGFYEQYF. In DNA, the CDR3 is TGTGCCAGCAGTGCGGGACAGGGATTCTACGAGCAGTACTTC.

CDR3 sequence reads: CASKFQETQYF. The CDR3 bases are TGTGCCAGCAAATTTCAAGAGACCCAGTACTTC. The chain is built from TRBV2 and TRBJ2-5; D gene unclear. V dropped 7 bases and J dropped 2 bases, with 5 bases sitting between them. The germline CDR1 and CDR2 sequences are SNHLY and FYNNEI. The CDR3 runs 11 residues.

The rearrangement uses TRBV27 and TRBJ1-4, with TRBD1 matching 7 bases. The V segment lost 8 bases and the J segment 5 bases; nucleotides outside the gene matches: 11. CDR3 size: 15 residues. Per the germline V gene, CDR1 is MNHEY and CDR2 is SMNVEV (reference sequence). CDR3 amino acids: CASGLPGQWNEKLFF. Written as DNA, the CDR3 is TGTGCCAGCGGTCTTCCGGGACAGTGGAATGAAAAACTGTTTTTT.

The CDR3 is CASSVGAGADYYGYTF. The CDR3 DNA follows: TGTGCCAGCAGCGTAGGGGCAGGGGCCGATTACTATGGCTACACCTTC. This chain links TRBV9 with TRBJ1-2; D might be TRBD1 (6 bases). The CDR3 runs 16 residues. Trimming took 0 bases from V and 3 from J, leaving 15 bases between them. Germline V gene lookup returns CDR1 SGDLS and CDR2 YYNGEE. Drawing the rest from reference TRBV9 and TRBJ1-2, the complete variable domain is DSGVTQTPKHLITATGQRVTLRCSPRSGDLSVYWYQQSLDQGLQFLIQYYNGEERAKGNILERFSAQQFPDLHSELNLSSLELGDSALYFCASSVGAGADYYGYTFGSGTRLTVV.

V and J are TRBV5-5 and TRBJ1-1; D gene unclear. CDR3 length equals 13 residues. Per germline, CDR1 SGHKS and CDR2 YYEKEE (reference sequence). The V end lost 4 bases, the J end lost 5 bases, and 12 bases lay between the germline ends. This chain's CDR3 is CASSQSFGTEAFF. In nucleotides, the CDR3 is TGTGCCAGCAGCCAGTCTTTTGGGACTGAAGCTTTCTTT.

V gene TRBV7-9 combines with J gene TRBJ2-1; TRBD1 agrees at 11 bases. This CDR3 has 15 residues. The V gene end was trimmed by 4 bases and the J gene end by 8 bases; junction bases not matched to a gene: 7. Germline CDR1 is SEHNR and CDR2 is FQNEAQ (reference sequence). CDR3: CASSSSGQGGYEQFF. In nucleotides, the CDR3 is TGTGCCAGCAGCTCCTCGGGACAGGGGGGATATGAGCAGTTCTTC.

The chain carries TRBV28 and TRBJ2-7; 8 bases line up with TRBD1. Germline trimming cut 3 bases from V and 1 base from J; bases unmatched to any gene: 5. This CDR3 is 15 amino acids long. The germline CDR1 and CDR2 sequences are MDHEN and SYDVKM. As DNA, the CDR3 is TGTGCCAGCAGTTTCTTCGGGACAGGATCCTACGAGCAGTACTTC. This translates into CASSFFGTGSYEQYF.

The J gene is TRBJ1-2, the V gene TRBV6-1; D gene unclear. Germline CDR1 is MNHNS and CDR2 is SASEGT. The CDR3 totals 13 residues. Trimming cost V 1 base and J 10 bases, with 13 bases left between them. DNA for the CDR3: TGTGCCAGCAGTGAAGTTGCGGGCGGGTCCTACACCTTC. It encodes CASSEVAGGSYTF.

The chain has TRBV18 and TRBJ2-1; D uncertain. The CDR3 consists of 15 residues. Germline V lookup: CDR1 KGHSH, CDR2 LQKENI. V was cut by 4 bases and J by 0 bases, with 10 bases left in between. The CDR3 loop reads CASSLGPSSYNEQFF. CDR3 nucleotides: TGTGCCAGCTCACTCGGCCCGAGCTCCTACAATGAGCAGTTCTTC. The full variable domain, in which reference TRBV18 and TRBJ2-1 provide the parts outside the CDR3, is NAGVMQNPRHLVRRRGQEARLRCSPMKGHSHVYWYRQLPEEGLKFMVYLQKENIIDESGMPKERFSAEFPKEGPSILRIQQVVRGDSAAYFCASSLGPSSYNEQFFGPGTRLTVL.

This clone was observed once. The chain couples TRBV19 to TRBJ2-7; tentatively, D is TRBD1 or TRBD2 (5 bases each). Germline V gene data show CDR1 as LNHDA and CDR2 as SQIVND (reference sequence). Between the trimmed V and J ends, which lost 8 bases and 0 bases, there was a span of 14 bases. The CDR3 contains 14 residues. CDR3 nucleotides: TGTGCCAGTGGGTTCGGGACGTCCTCCTACGAGCAGTACTTC. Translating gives CASGFGTSSYEQYF. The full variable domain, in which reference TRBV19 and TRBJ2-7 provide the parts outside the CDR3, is DGGITQSPKYLFRKEGQNVTLSCEQNLNHDAMYWYRQDPGQGLRLIYYSQIVNDFQKGDIAEGYSVSREKKESFPLTVTSAQKNPTAFYLCASGFGTSSYEQYFGPGTRLTVT.

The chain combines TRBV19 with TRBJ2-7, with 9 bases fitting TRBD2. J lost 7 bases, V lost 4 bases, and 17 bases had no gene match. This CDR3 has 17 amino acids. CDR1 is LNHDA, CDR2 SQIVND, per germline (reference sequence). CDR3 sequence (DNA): TGTGCCAGTAGTACGGGAGGCCCTAGCGGGGCCCGGGGAGAGCAGTACTTC. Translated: CASSTGGPSGARGEQYF.

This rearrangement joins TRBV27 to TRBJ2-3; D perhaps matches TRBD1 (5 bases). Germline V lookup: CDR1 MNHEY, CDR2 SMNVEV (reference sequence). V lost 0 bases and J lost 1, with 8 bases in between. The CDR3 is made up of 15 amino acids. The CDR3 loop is CASSLSSRGTDTQYF. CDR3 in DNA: TGTGCCAGCAGTTTATCGAGCAGGGGCACAGATACGCAGTATTTT.

CDR3 loop: CASSMDRVANEKLFF. CDR3 coding DNA: TGTGCCAGCTCAATGGACAGGGTTGCTAATGAAAAACTGTTTTTT. The chain links TRBV18 to TRBJ1-4; 8 bases agree with TRBD1. CDR1 and CDR2 from the germline V gene are KGHSH and LQKENI. V shed 5 bases, J shed 3 bases, and the junction held 5 bases outside the gene matches. This CDR3 region has 15 residues. Full variable domain (remainder filled in from reference TRBV18 and TRBJ1-4): NAGVMQNPRHLVRRRGQEARLRCSPMKGHSHVYWYRQLPEEGLKFMVYLQKENIIDESGMPKERFSAEFPKEGPSILRIQQVVRGDSAAYFCASSMDRVANEKLFFGSGTQLSVL.